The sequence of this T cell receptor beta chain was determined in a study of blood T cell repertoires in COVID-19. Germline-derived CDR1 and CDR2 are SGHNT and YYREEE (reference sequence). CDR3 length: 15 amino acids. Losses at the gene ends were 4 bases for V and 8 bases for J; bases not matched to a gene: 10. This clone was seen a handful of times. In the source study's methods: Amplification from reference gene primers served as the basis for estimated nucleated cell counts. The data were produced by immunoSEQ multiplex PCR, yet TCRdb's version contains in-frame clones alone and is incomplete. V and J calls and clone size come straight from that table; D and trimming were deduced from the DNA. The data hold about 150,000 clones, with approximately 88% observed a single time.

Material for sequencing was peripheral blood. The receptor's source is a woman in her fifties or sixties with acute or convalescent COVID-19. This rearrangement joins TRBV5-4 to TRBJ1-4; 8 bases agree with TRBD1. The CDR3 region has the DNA TGTGCCAGCAGCCGGGCTACACAGGGGGACGAAAAACTGTTTTTT. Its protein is CASSRATQGDEKLFF. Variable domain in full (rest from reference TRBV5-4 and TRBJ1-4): ETGVTQSPTHLIKTRGQQVTLRCSSQSGHNTVSWYQQALGQGPQFIFQYYREEENGRGNFPPRFSGLQFPNYSSELNVNALELDDSALYLCASSRATQGDEKLFFGSGTQLSVL.